This TCR beta chain was identified during a study of T cell repertoires in cytomegalovirus infection. Overall study: CMV epitopes used comprised recently identified HLA-C-restricted ones and well-studied HLA-B-restricted ones. From public TCR beta signatures came an indication of both CMV infection and matching HLA type.

This clonotype has ten or more counts. Its antigen is undetermined. V shed 5 bases, J shed 3 bases, and the junction held 12 bases outside the gene matches. Germline V lookup: CDR1 SGHVS, CDR2 FNYEAQ. The length of the CDR3 is 16 residues. TCRdb processed the reads anew with MiXCR; each CDR3 protein has one entry. The sample contains about half a million distinct CDR3 sequences, 25% to 35% of which appear only once. The clonotype originates from a human donor in good health (CMV status not recorded). Some clones in this sample may be carry-over from other donors' samples. This chain connects TRBV7-6 to TRBJ1-1; TRBD1 aligns across 7 bases. The input for sequencing was cultured PBMCs, taken from culture after CMV antigen stimulation. CDR3: CASSPHRGPGDTEAFF. Written as DNA, the CDR3 is TGTGCCAGCAGCCCTCACAGGGGACCCGGGGACACTGAAGCTTTCTTT.